This T cell receptor (beta chain) was observed in a study of OX40 agonist ivuxolimab in advanced cancers. At the level of the study: In this cohort, patients received ivuxolimab, an agonistic anti-OX40 (CD134) antibody.

This CDR3 contains 13 residues. Trimming removed 0 bases from V and 6 bases from J, with 6 bases in between. Germline V gene data show CDR1 as MNHEY and CDR2 as SVGAGI. Some clones are missing from TCRdb's copy, which holds only in-frame ones; the method was immunoSEQ multiplex PCR. The repertoire consists of some 11,000 clones, with 65% to 75% occurring once and the leading ten covering about 30%. This clone was observed a few times. Its antigen remains unknown. Findings of the study overall: Expanded clones tended on average to be more numerous among CD8+ T cells than CD4+. At doses 0.1 to 3.0 mg/kg, CD4+ and CD8+ clones expanded.

J is TRBJ2-1 and V is TRBV6-5; D gene ambiguous. This specimen consisted of CD4+ or CD8+ T cells sorted from blood, obtained in a trial of the OX40 agonist ivuxolimab. This TCR came from an adult with an advanced solid tumor such as melanoma, head and neck, liver or kidney cancer. CDR3 coding DNA: TGTGCCAGCAGTTACTCGTTCAGCAATGAGCAGTTCTTC. Translated, it gives CASSYSFSNEQFF.